This T cell receptor beta chain was recovered during a study of shared clonotypes between healthy human individuals. About the research overall: Donors had three CD4 naive, three CD4 memory, two CD8 naive and one CD8 memory plate apiece. Study-wide results and caveats: Represented genetic and exposure-history diversity was restricted by having few donors.

The donor population consisted of healthy HIV-negative adults with no recent acute infections or vaccinations. The split of CD4+ cells yielded CD45RA+ naive and CD45RA-negative memory subsets. The CDR3 has 16 amino acids. Germline V CDR1 and CDR2: MDHEN, SYDVKM. V was trimmed by 0 bases and J by 0 bases, leaving 9 bases between them. Sequenced by immunoSEQ multiplex PCR; TCRdb stores in-frame clones only, minus some. The data hold roughly 2.2 million clones, with 93% observed a single time. Comment on this clone: The antigen is undetermined. Additional DNA sequences in this sample encode the identical CDR3.

The sequence was obtained from a man aged 18-30 years in good health. Some clones in this sample may be carry-over from other donors' samples. The specimen sequenced was naive CD4+ T cells from PBMCs. As to subset: CD45RA+ positively selected. The chain couples TRBV28 to TRBJ1-5; D gene unclear. CDR3: CASSLWQPYSNQPQHF. Written as DNA, the CDR3 is TGTGCCAGCAGTTTATGGCAGCCTTATAGCAATCAGCCCCAGCATTTT.